This T cell receptor (beta chain) was sequenced during a study of shared clonotypes between healthy human individuals. Broader study findings: Clonotype sharing levels among donors were expected to vary with sequencing depth.

Germline loops: CDR1 SGHVS, CDR2 FQNEAQ. This CDR3 region has 12 residues. Deletions cut 5 bases from V and 9 bases from J, with 14 bases between. About this clone itself: Its target is unknown.

The assay was immunoSEQ multiplex PCR, and TCRdb's table has in-frame clones only and misses some. The sample yields about half a million clones, roughly 83% seen once. The rearrangement links TRBV7-8 to TRBJ2-7; D is unclear. The sequence derives from a woman in her thirties or forties in good health. Some clones in this sample may be carry-over from other donors' samples. The sequenced material came from PBMCs. The DNA of the CDR3 is TGTGCCAGCAGCCCCGCCAGAATCGGGCAGTACTTC. It translates to CASSPARIGQYF. The full variable domain, with the rest looked up from reference TRBV7-8 and TRBJ2-7, is GAGVSQSPRYKVAKRGQDVALRCDPISGHVSLFWYQQALGQGPEFLTYFQNEAQLDKSGLPSDRFFAERPEGSVSTLKIQRTQQEDSAVYLCASSPARIGQYFGPGTRLTVT.